The subject of this entry is one TCR beta chain. It was with random hexamers that roughly 0.45 to 1 ug RNA was reverse transcribed. The method of amplification for TCR beta CDR3 was immunoSEQ multiplex PCR, covering 54 Vbeta and 13 Jbeta. TCRdb processed the immunoSEQ multiplex PCR reads anew with MiXCR; each CDR3 protein has one entry. The data show 150,000 to 200,000 distinct CDR3 sequences, around 92% seen once. This sample was included in a study of CD8 T cells in Susac syndrome. The germline CDR1 and CDR2 sequences are SGHRS and YFSETQ. The ends were cut back, 5 bases at V and 3 bases at J, with 15 bases in the middle. The CDR3 has 15 amino acids.

The gene calls are TRBV5-1 and TRBJ1-5; D might be TRBD1 (5 bases). The sequence was collected from a human donor in good health. Sequencing input: CD4+ T cells from PBMCs. The CDR3 here is CASSSGTDYNQPQHF. The CDR3 nucleotides are TGCGCCAGCAGTTCGGGGACGGACTACAATCAGCCCCAGCATTTT.